Listed below are T cell receptor beta chains from one sample, sequenced in a study of cytotoxic CD8 clonotypes in ibrutinib-treated CLL. TCRdb's table, derived via immunoSEQ multiplex PCR, lists solely in-frame clones and lacks some. The table shows more than 110,000 clones, with roughly 90% occurring only once. Sequenced here: PBMCs, sampled after 12 months of ibrutinib treatment. The receptors derive from a human donor with chronic lymphocytic leukemia. Both conserved end residues are part of each CDR3.

j_call v_call cdr3_aa
TRBJ2-7 TRBV28 CASSLGQGYEQYF
TRBJ2-2 TRBV7-9 CASSVRGGSGELFF
TRBJ2-3 TRBV9 CASSVEAWSTDTQYF
TRBJ1-1 TRBV11-2 CASSLKRNTEAFF
TRBJ2-1 TRBV28 CASSFQRWGNEQFF
TRBJ2-2 TRBV18 CASSPRGGADTGELFF
TRBJ2-5 TRBV20-1 CSGREQETQYF
TRBJ2-6 TRBV10-3 CAIRSTGSGANVLTF
TRBJ1-1 TRBV9 CASSTRPILNTEAFF
TRBJ2-1 TRBV9 CASSVPSGGEQFF
TRBJ2-1 TRBV7-3 CASSLYGYSALNNEQFF
TRBJ2-7 TRBV19 CASSIGQDSSIRQYF
TRBJ1-2 TRBV27 CASSPNREGYGYTF
TRBJ1-4 TRBV7-2 CASSPFGGKLFF
TRBJ2-7 TRBV6-1 CASSAPGTGVRYEQYF
TRBJ1-1 TRBV19 CASRPGTRGAFF
TRBJ2-7 TRBV27 CASSSGTSGYEQYF
TRBJ2-7 TRBV27 CASSLAGEQYF
TRBJ2-3 TRBV19 CASSRGAGLSTDTQYF
TRBJ2-3 TRBV7-9 CASSQIAGWQYF
TRBJ2-7 TRBV10-3 CAISEPPKRDRSYEQYF
TRBJ2-7 TRBV27 CASSLRASYEQYF
TRBJ2-1 TRBV2 CASRSGTSGYNEQFF
TRBJ2-1 TRBV7-9 CASSPSRSGDEQFF
TRBJ2-7 TRBV25-1 CASSDDVVHEQYF
TRBJ2-5 TRBV5-1 CASSLSKGGVETQYF
TRBJ1-1 TRBV30 CAWSEGVTEAFF
TRBJ1-1 TRBV7-2 CASSPGQGRMNTEAFF
TRBJ1-5 TRBV5-8 CASRPTQTGGQPQHF
TRBJ1-4 TRBV14 CASSQKTSTNEKLFF
TRBJ1-1 TRBV28 CASSFWGDKVKAFF